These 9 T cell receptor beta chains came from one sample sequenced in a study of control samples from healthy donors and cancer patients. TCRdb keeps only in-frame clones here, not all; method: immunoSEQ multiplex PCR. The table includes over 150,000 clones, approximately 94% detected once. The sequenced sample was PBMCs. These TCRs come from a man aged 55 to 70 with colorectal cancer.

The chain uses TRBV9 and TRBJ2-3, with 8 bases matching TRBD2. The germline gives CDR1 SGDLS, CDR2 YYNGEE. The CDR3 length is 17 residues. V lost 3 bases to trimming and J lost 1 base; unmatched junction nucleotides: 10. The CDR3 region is CASSAQSGGGGTDTQYF. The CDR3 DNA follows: TGTGCCAGCAGCGCCCAGAGCGGGGGCGGTGGCACAGATACGCAGTATTTT.

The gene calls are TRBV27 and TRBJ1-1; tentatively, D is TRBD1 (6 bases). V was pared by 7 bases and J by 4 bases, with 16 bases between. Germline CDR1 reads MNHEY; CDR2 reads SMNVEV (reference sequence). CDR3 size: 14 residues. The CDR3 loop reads CASIPTGFGTEAFF. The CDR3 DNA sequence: TGTGCCAGCATACCTACAGGGTTCGGCACTGAAGCTTTCTTT.

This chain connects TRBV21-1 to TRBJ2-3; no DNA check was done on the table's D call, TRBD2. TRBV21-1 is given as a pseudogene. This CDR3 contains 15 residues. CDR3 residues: CASSQDLGSTDTQYF. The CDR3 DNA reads TGTGCCAGCAGCCAGGACTTGGGCTCCACAGATACGCAGTATTTT.

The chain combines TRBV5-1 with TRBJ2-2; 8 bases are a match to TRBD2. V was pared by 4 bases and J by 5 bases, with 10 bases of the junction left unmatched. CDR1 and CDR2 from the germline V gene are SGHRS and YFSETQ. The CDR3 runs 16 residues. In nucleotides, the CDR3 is TGCGCCAGCAGCCCCCGGGGGGGGGATAGAACCGGGGAGCTGTTTTTT. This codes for CASSPRGGDRTGELFF.

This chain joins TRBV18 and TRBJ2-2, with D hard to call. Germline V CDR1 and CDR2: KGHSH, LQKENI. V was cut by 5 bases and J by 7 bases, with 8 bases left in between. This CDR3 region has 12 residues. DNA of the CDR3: TGTGCCAGCTCATCGACCGGCGGGGAGCTGTTTTTT. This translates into CASSSTGGELFF. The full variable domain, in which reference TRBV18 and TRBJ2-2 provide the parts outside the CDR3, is NAGVMQNPRHLVRRRGQEARLRCSPMKGHSHVYWYRQLPEEGLKFMVYLQKENIIDESGMPKERFSAEFPKEGPSILRIQQVVRGDSAAYFCASSSTGGELFFGEGSRLTVL.

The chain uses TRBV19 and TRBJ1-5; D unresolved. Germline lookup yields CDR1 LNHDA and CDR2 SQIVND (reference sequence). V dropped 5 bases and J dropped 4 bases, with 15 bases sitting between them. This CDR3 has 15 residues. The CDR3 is CASSSLPGPNQPQHF. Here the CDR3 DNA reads TGTGCCAGTAGTTCCCTCCCCGGACCGAATCAGCCCCAGCATTTT.

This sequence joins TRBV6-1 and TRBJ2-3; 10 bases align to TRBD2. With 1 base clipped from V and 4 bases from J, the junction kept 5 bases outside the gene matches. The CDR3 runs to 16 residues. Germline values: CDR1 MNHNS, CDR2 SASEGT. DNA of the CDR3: TGTGCCAGCAGTGAAGGTAGCGGGGGGCAGGCAGATACGCAGTATTTT. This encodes CASSEGSGGQADTQYF.

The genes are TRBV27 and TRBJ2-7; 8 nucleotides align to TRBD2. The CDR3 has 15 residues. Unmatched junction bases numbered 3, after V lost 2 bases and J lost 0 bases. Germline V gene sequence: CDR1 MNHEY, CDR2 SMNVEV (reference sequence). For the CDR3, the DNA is TGTGCCAGCAGTTTAGCGGGGGGCCCCTCCTACGAGCAGTACTTC. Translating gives CASSLAGGPSYEQYF.

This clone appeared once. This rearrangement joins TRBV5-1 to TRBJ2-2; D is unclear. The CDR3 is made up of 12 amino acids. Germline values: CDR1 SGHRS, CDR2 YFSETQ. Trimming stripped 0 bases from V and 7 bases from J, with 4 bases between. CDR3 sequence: CASSLVGGELFF. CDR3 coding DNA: TGCGCCAGCAGCTTGGTGGGCGGGGAGCTGTTTTTT.